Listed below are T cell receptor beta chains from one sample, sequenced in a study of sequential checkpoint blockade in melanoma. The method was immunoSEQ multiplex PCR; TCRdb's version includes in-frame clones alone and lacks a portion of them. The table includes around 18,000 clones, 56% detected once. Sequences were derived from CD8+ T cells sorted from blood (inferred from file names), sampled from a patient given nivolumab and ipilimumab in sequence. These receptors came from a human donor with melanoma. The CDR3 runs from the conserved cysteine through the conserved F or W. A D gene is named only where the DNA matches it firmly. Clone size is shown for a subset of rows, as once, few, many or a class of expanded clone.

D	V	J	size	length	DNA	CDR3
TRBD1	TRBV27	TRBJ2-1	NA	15	TGTGCCAGCAGTCTAGGGACAGGGGGTAACAATGAGCAGTTCTTC	CASSLGTGGNNEQFF
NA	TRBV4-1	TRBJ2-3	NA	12	TGCGCCAGCAGCCAAGAAGCCGGTCCGCAGTATTTT	CASSQEAGPQYF
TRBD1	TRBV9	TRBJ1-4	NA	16	TGTGCCAGCAGCGAACAGGGGGGTGTCTCTAATGAAAAACTGTTTTTT	CASSEQGGVSNEKLFF
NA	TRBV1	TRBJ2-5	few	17	TGCACCAGCAGCCAAAGGACTAGCGGGAGAGGGGGAGAGACCCAGTACTTC	CTSSQRTSGRGGETQYF
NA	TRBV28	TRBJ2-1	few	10	TGTGCCAGCAGTTTCGGTGAGCAGTTCTTC	CASSFGEQFF
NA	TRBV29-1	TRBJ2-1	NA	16	TGCAGCGTTGAGGGGGCATTATTGAGCTCCTACAATGAGCAGTTCTTC	CSVEGALLSSYNEQFF
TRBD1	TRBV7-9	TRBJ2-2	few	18	TGTGCCAGCAGCTCCGGGACAGGAACGGCGCCGAACACCGGGGAGCTGTTTTTT	CASSSGTGTAPNTGELFF
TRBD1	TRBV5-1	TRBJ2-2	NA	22	TGCGCCAGCAGCCGCCGGCTACCCTCGCCGACAGGGGATAAATTAAACACCGGGGAGCTGTTTTTT	CASSRRLPSPTGDKLNTGELFF
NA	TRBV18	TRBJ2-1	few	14	TGTGCCAGCTCACCCCCGGGGGGCGTAGGTGAGCAGTTCTTC	CASSPPGGVGEQFF
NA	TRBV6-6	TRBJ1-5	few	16	TGTGCCAGCAGCCCGGGCCCCGGGGGGGGTGATCAGCCCCAGCATTTT	CASSPGPGGGDQPQHF
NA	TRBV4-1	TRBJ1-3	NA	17	TGCGCCAGCAGCCCCTCGGCAACGGACAACTCTGGAAACACCATATATTTT	CASSPSATDNSGNTIYF
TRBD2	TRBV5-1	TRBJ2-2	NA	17	TGCGCCAGCAGCTTGGAACTAGCGGGGGGGAACACCGGGGAGCTGTTTTTT	CASSLELAGGNTGELFF